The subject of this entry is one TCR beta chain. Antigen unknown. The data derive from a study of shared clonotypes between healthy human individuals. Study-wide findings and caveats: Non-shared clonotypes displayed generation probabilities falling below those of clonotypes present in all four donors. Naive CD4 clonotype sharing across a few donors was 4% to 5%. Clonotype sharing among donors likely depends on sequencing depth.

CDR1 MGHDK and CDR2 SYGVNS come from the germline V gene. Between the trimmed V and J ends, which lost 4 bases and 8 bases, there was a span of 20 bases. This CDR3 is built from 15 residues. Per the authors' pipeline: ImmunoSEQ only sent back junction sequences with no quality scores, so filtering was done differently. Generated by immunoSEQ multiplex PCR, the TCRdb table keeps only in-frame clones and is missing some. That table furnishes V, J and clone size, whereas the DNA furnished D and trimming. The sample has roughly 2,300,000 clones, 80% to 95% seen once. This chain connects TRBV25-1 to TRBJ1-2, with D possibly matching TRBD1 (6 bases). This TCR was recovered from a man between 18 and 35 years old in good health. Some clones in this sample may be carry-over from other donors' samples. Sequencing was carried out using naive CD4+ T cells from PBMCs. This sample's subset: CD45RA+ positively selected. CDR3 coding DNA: TGTGCCAGCAGTGTCCAGGGGACCCAAGTGCGGGGCTACACCTTC. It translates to CASSVQGTQVRGYTF.